This T cell receptor (beta chain) comes out of a study of cytomegalovirus exposure and HLA in healthy donors. Regarding the study as a whole: Listed as cytomegalovirus-associated were 150 or so TCR beta chains.

CDR3 length equals 11 residues. Per germline, CDR1 DFQATT and CDR2 SNEGSKA (reference sequence). V lost 5 bases and J lost 1, with 5 bases in between. As to this clone: The antigen is undetermined.

Clones were read by immunoSEQ multiplex PCR, and TCRdb kept only the in-frame ones, dropping some. Of approximately 170,000 clones in the sample, about 90% were seen once. The chain is built from TRBV20-1 and TRBJ1-1; unclear D gene. Sequencing input: PBMCs. The sequence came from a woman in her late teens or twenties in good health and CMV-seropositive. Here the CDR3 reads CSAVENTEAFF. As DNA, the CDR3 is TGCAGTGCTGTAGAGAACACTGAAGCTTTCTTT.